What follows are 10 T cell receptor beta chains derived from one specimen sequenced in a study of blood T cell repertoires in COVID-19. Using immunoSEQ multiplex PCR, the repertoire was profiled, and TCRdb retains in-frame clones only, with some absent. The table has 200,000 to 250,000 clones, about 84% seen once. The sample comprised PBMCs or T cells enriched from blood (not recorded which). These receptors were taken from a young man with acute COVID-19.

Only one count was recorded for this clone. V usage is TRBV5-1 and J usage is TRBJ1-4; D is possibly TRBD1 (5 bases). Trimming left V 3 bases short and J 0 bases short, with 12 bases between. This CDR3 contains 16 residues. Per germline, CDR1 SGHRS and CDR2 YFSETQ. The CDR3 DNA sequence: TGCGCCAGCAGCTGGGACTCTGCGGCAACTAATGAAAAACTGTTTTTT. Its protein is CASSWDSAATNEKLFF.

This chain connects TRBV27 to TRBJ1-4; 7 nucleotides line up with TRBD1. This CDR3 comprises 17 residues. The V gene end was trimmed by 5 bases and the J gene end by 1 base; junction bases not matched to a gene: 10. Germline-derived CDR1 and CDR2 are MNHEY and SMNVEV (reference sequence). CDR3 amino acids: CASSKQPGQRTNEKLFF. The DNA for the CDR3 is TGTGCCAGCAGTAAACAACCGGGACAGAGAACTAATGAAAAACTGTTTTTT. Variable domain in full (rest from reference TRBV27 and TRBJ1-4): EAQVTQNPRYLITVTGKKLTVTCSQNMNHEYMSWYRQDPGLGLRQIYYSMNVEVTDKGDVPEGYKVSRKEKRNFPLILESPSPNQTSLYFCASSKQPGQRTNEKLFFGSGTQLSVL.

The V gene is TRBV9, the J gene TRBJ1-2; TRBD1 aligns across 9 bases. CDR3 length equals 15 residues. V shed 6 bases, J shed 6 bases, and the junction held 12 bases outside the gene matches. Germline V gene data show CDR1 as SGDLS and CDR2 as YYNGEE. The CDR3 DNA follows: TGTGCCAGCACCCTTACTCCGACAGGGGGGGATGGCTACACCTTC. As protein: CASTLTPTGGDGYTF.

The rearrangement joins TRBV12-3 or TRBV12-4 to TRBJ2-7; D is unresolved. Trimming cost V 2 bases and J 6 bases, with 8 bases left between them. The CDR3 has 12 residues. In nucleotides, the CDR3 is TGTGCCAGCAGTTTATCGATCGGCGAGCAGTACTTC. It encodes CASSLSIGEQYF.

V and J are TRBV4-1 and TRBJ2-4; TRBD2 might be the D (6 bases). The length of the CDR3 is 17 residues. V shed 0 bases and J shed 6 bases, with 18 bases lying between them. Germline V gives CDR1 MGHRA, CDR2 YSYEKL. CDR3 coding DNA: TGCGCCAGCAGCCAAGACCCGGAGGGCTCGCGGAGAAACATTCAGTACTTC. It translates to CASSQDPEGSRRNIQYF.

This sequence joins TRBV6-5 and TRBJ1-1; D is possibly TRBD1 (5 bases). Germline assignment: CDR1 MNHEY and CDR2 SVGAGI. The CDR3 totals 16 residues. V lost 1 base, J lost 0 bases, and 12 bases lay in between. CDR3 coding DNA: TGTGCCAGCAGTTACTTGGGGGGACGGTTGAACACTGAAGCTTTCTTT. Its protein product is CASSYLGGRLNTEAFF.

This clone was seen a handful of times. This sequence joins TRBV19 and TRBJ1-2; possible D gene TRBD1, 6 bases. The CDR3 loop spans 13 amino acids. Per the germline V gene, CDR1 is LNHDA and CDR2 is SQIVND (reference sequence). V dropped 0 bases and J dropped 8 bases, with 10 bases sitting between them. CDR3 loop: CASSIDSQGGYTF. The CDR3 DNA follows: TGTGCCAGTAGTATAGATTCACAGGGCGGCTACACCTTC.

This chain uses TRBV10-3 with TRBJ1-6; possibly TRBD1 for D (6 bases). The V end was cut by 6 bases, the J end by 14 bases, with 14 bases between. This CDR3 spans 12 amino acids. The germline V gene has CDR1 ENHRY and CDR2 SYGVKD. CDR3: CAISEQGQTLHF. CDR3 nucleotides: TGTGCCATCAGCGAACAGGGTCAAACCCTCCACTTT.

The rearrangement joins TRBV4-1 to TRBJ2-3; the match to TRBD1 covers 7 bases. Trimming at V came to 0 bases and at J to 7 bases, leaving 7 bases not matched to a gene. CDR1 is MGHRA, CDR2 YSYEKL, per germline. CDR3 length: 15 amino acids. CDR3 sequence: CASSQERGGAHTQYF. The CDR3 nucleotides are TGCGCCAGCAGCCAAGAGAGAGGGGGCGCACATACGCAGTATTTT.

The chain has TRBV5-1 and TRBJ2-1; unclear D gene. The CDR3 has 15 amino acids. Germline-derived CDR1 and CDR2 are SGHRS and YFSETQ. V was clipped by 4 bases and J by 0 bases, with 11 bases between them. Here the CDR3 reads CASSPDQVSYNEQFF. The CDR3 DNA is TGCGCCAGCAGCCCCGACCAGGTCTCCTACAATGAGCAGTTCTTC.